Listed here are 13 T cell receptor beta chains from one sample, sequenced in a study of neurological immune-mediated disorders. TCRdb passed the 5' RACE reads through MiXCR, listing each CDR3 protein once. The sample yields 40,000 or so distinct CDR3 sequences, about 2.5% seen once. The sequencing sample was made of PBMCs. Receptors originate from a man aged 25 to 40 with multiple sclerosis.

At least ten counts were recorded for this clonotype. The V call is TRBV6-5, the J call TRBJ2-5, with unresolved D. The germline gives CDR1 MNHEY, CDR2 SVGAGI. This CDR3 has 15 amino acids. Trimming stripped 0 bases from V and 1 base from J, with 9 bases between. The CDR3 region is CASSYSYASQETQYF. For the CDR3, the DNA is TGTGCCAGCAGTTACTCGTACGCCTCCCAAGAGACCCAGTACTTC.

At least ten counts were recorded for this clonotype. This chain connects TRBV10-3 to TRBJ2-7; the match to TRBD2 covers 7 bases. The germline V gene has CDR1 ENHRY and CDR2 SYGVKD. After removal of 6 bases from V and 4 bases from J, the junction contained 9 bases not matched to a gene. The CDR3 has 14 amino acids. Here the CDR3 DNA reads TGTGCCATCAGGCCGGGGGGACTTGATTACGAGCAGTACTTC. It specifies CAIRPGGLDYEQYF.

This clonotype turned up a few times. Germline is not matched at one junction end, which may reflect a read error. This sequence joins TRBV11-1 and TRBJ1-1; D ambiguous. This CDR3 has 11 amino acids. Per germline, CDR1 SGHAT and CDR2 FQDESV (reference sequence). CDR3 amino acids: CASSTRPKSLF. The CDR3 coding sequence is TGTGCCAGCAGCACACGGCCCAAATCTCTCTTT. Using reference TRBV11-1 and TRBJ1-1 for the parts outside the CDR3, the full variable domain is EAEVAQSPRYKITEKSQAVAFWCDPISGHATLYWYRQILGQGPELLVQFQDESVVDDSQLPKDRFSAERLKGVDSTLKIQPAELGDSAMYLCASSTRPKSLFGQGTRLTVV.

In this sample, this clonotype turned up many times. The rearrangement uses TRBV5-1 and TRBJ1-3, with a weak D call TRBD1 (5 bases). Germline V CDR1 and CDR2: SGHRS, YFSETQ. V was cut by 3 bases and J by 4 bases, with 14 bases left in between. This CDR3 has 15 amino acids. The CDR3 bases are TGCGCCAGCAGCTCCGGAGGGACGGCCGGAAACACCATATATTTT. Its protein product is CASSSGGTAGNTIYF. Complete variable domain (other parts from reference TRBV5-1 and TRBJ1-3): KAGVTQTPRYLIKTRGQQVTLSCSPISGHRSVSWYQQTPGQGLQFLFEYFSETQRNKGNFPGRFSGRQFSNSRSEMNVSTLELGDSALYLCASSSGGTAGNTIYFGEGSWLTVV.

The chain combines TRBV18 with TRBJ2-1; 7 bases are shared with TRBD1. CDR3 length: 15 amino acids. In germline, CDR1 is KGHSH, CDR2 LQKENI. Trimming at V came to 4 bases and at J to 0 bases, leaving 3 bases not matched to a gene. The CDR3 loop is CASSQQGRSYNEQFF. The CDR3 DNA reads TGTGCCAGCTCACAACAGGGGCGCTCCTACAATGAGCAGTTCTTC.

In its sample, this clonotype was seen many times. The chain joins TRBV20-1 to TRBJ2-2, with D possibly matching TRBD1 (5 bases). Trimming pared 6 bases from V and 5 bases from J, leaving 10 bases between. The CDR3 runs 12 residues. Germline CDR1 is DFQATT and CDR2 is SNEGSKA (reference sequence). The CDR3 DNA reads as TGCAGTGCCTCCAAGGGGACCGGGGAGCTGTTTTTT. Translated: CSASKGTGELFF.

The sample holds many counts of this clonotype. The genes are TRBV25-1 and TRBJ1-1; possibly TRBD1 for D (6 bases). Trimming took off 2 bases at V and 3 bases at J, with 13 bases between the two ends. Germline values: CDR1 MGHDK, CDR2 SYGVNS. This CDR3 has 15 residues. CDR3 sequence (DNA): TGTGCCAGCAGTGAAACAGGGATGTTGGACACTGAAGCTTTCTTT. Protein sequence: CASSETGMLDTEAFF.

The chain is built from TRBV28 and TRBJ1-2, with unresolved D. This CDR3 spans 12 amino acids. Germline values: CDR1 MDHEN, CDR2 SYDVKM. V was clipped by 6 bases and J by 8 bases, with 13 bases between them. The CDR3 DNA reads TGTGCCAGCAGGAAGGGATATAACGGCTACACCTTC. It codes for CASRKGYNGYTF.

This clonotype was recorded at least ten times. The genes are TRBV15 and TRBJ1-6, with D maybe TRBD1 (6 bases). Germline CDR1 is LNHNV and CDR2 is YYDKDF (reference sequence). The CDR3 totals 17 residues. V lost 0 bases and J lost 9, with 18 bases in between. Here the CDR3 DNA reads TGTGCCACCAGCAGAGATGGGGCAGGGGACGGCCCTTCACCCCTCCACTTT. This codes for CATSRDGAGDGPSPLHF.

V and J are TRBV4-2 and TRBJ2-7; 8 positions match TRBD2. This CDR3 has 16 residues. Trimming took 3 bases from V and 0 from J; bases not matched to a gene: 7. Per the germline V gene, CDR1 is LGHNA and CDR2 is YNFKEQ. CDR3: CASSHALAGISYEQYF. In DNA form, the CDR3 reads TGTGCCAGCAGCCACGCTCTAGCGGGTATCTCCTACGAGCAGTACTTC.

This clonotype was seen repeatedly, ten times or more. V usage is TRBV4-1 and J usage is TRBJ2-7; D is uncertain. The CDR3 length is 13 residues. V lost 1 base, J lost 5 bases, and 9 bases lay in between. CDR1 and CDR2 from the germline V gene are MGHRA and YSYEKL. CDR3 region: CASSQVGGNEQYF. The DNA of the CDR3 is TGCGCCAGCAGCCAAGTCGGTGGGAACGAGCAGTACTTC.

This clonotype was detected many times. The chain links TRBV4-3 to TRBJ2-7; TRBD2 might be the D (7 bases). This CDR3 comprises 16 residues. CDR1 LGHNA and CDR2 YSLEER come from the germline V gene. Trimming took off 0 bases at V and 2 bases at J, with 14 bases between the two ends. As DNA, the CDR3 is TGCGCCAGCAGCCAAGATCTGCGGGGGCTTCCCTACGAGCAGTACTTC. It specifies CASSQDLRGLPYEQYF.

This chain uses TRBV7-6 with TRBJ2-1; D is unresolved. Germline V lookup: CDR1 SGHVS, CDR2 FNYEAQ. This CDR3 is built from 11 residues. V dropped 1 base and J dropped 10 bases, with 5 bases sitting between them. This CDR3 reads CASSLGREQFF. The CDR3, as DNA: TGTGCCAGCAGCTTAGGGAGAGAGCAGTTCTTC. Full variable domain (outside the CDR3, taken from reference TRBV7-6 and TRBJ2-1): GAGVSQSPRYKVTKRGQDVALRCDPISGHVSLYWYRQALGQGPEFLTYFNYEAQQDKSGLPNDRFSAERPEGSISTLTIQRTEQRDSAMYRCASSLGREQFFGPGTRLTVL.